This TCR beta chain was observed in a study of OX40 agonist ivuxolimab in advanced cancers. As for the study more broadly: Ivuxolimab was a fully human IgG2 agonistic monoclonal antibody targeting the costimulatory receptor OX40 (CD134). Intravenous ivuxolimab was administered to patients every 2 weeks at six dose levels: 0.01, 0.1, 0.3, 1.5, 3 and 10 mg/kg. Among the roughly 50 dose-escalation patients, about 20 had hepatocellular carcinoma, some 15 melanoma, 9 renal cell carcinoma and 9 head and neck cancer. In the dose-escalation cohort, approximately 82% of patients were male, and the mean age was roughly 60 years with a range of roughly 20 to 80. Patients were allowed to have had prior anti-PD-1, anti-PD-L1 or anti-CTLA-4 therapy, and around two fifths of the dose-escalation patients had been treated with checkpoint inhibitors. Partial responses were achieved by three dose-escalation patients, of whom one had hepatocellular carcinoma and two had cutaneous melanoma. Peripheral TCRbeta sequencing aimed to test whether ivuxolimab altered TCR sequence diversity and caused clonal T-cell expansion. The paper describes the monotherapy dose-escalation part (N of about 52 patients) of the phase I trial of ivuxolimab. What the work shows at the level of the full study, not this receptor alone: Which antigens the clonally expanded peripheral T cells were specific for was not determined. After ivuxolimab, CD8+ T cells had more expanded clones than CD4+ T cells on average. At doses from 0.1 to 3.0 mg/kg, clonal expansion was seen in both CD4+ and CD8+ blood T cells between baseline and week 6. In the 0.1-3.0 mg/kg groups, partial responders were among the patients with the lowest normalized peripheral clonal expansion, particularly in CD8+ T cells. Low levels of normalized T-cell clonal expansion were also seen in some patients who did not respond.

V is cut back by 3 bases and J by 6 bases, with 3 bases in the junction unmatched. Reading from cysteine to phenylalanine, the CDR3 counts 13 amino acids. Kept here is only the CDR3 DNA, which spans 39 bases and is read in frame from base 1. CDR1 and CDR2 (MNHEY, SMNVEV) derive from the germline V gene (reference sequence). Points on this clone: This clone's antigen is unknown. Nothing much larger sits one base from this clone, and base qualities are not available.

Patients with autoimmune disease history or receiving systemic immunosuppression were excluded from the trial. In every dose cohort, peripheral blood was drawn for TCR sequencing at baseline, cycle 4 day 1, and cycle 7 day 1. Samples were obtained from an open-label, multicenter, first-in-human phase I dose-escalation trial of ivuxolimab. Adults with locally advanced or metastatic head and neck squamous cell, hepatocellular, melanoma or renal cell carcinoma were enrolled in the trial. CD4+ and CD8+ T cells were sorted separately from peripheral blood before TCR sequencing. Genomic DNA was isolated from the sorted cells so that the TCRbeta CDR3 region could be sequenced. TCRbeta CDR3 regions were sequenced using the immunoSEQ Assay. TCRdb holds this immuneACCESS table with in-frame rearrangements only. Some clones are missing; in checked studies, unresolved V genes explain under half, and the rest has no known cause. The sample table records 90,000 or so clones; 89% of these occur just once. The ten biggest clones cover about 0.31% of the sample.

The sample was CD4+ or CD8+ T cells sorted from blood, taken in a trial of the OX40 agonist ivuxolimab. This TCR was recovered from an adult with an advanced solid tumor such as melanoma, head and neck, liver or kidney cancer. Recombination joined TRBV27 with TRBJ2-3, and TRBD1 aligns with 7 junction nucleotides. CDR3 loop: CASSFRGQDTQYF. The nucleotide sequence reads TGTGCCAGCAGTTTCAGGGGACAGGATACGCAGTATTTT.